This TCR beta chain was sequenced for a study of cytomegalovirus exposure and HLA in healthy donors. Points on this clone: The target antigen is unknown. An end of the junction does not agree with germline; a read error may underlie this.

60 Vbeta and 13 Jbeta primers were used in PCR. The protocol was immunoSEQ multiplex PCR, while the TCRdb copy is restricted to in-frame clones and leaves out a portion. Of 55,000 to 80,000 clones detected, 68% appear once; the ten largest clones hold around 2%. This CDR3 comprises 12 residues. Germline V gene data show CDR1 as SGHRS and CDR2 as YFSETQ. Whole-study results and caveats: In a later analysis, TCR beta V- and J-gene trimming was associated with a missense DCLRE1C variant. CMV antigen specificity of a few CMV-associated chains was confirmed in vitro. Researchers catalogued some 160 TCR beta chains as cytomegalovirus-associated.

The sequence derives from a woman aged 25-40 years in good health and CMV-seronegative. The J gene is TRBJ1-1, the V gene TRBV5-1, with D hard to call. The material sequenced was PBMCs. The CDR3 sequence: CASSFGRTEAFF. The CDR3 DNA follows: TGTGCCAGCAGCTTTGGGCGTACTGAAGCTTTCTTT.